In its sample, the clone carrying this TCR beta chain was seen many times. Antigen: not known. The data originate from a study of naive and memory T cell subsets. Whole-study findings and limits: This RNA-based method may be sensitive to activation-related transcript changes.

Ligated cDNA underwent four rounds of PCR with nested alpha and beta constant region primers and SP2. Alpha and beta constant region primers primed reverse transcription for blood and skin samples. MiXCR, run by TCRdb on the UMI-ligation and nested PCR reads, gives a single entry per CDR3 protein. The sample lists around 33,000 distinct CDR3 sequences, under 8.5% occurring once. Looked up from germline, CDR1 is SGHKS and CDR2 is YYEKEE (reference sequence). Trimming left V 3 bases short and J 4 bases short, with 11 bases between. The CDR3 has 14 amino acids. Treatment of the sample: skin biopsy from PPD injection site in Mantoux-positive individual. An oligonucleotide containing a UMI was ligated to the 3' end of TCR cDNA. Biopsied sites were PPD injections in people with a positive Mantoux test. Unsorted total RNA, about 1 to 1,100 ng, was DNase treated before reverse transcription.

The sequence was collected from an adult in good health. This specimen consisted of skin, obtained from a tuberculin skin test site. The V gene is TRBV5-5, the J gene TRBJ1-5, with a possible D match to TRBD1 (6 bases). DNA of the CDR3: TGTGCCAGCAGCTCGAGGGGGGGTAATCAGCCCCAGCATTTT. This codes for CASSSRGGNQPQHF.